This T cell receptor beta chain was identified during a study of T-cell reconstitution after alpha-beta-depleted transplantation in children. The CDR3 consists of 13 residues. The V and J ends lost 6 bases and 4 bases respectively, with 12 bases between them. Unique molecular identifiers were incorporated during preparation of the TCRbeta library. In TCRdb, the PCR reads were re-called with MiXCR into one record per CDR3 protein. The sample carries 220,000 or so distinct CDR3 sequences, just under 8.5% recorded once. Points from the study as a whole: Surviving recipient T cells and thymic progenitors produced the high day-60 TCRbeta diversity seen in some patients. About two months after transplant, alpha-beta T cells reportedly came from several hundred expanded graft clones. Hyperexpanded clones declined; after one year, newly produced T cells mostly supplied diversity.

This clonotype was picked up many times. What it recognizes is unknown. This sequence was found in a male patient younger than 18 who had a stem cell transplant for acute lymphoblastic leukemia, so the T cells may come from the graft donor. V usage is TRBV12-3 or TRBV12-4 and J usage is TRBJ1-1; no clear D. The source was PBMCs, mostly from graft donor cells, collected 180 days after TCRalphabeta/CD19-depleted stem cell transplant. CDR3 in amino acids: CASRPRGRTEAFF. CDR3 nucleotides: TGTGCCAGCAGACCACGAGGGCGCACTGAAGCTTTCTTT.